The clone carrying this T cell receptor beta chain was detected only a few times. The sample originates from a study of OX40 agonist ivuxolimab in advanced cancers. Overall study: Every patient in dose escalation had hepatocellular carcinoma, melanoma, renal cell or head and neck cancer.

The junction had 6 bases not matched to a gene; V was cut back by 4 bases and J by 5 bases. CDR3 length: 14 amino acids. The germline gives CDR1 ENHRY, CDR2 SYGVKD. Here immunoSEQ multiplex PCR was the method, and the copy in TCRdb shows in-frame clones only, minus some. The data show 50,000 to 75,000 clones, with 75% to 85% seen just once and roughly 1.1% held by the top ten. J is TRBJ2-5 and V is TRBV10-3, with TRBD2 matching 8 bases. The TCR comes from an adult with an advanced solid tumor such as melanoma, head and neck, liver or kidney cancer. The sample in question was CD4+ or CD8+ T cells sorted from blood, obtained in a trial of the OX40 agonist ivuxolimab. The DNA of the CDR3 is TGTGCCATCAGTGTTGGGACTAGTGGGGAGACCCAGTACTTC. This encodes CAISVGTSGETQYF.